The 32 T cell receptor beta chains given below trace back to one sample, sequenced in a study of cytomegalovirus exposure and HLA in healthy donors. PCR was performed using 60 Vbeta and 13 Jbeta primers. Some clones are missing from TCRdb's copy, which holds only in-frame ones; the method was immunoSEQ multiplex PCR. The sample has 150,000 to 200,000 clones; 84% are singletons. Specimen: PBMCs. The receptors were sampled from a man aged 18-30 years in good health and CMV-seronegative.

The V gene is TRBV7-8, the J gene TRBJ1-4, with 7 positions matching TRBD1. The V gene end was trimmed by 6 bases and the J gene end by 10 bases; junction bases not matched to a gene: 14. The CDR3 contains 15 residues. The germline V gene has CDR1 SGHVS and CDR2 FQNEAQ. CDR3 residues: CASRRGQALSGKLFF. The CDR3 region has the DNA TGTGCCAGCAGACGAGGACAGGCGTTATCGGGAAAACTGTTTTTT.

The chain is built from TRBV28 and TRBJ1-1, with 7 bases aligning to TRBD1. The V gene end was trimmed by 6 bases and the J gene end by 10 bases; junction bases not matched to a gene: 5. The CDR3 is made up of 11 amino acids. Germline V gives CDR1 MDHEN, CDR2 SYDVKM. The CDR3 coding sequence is TGTGCCAGCAGCTACAGGGGTATAGCTTTCTTT. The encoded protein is CASSYRGIAFF.

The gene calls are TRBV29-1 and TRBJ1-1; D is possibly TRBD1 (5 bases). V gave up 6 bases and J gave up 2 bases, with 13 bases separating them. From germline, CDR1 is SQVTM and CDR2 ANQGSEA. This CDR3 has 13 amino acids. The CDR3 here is CSVHLGANTEAFF. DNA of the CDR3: TGCAGCGTCCACCTAGGGGCTAACACTGAAGCTTTCTTT.

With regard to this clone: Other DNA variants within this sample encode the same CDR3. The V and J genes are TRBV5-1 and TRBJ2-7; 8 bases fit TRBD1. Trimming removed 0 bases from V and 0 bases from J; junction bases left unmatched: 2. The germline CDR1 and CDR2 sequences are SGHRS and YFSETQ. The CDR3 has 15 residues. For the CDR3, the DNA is TGCGCCAGCAGCTTGGCAGGGACAGGCTCCTACGAGCAGTACTTC. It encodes CASSLAGTGSYEQYF. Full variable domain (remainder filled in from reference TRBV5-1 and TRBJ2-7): KAGVTQTPRYLIKTRGQQVTLSCSPISGHRSVSWYQQTPGQGLQFLFEYFSETQRNKGNFPGRFSGRQFSNSRSEMNVSTLELGDSALYLCASSLAGTGSYEQYFGPGTRLTVT.

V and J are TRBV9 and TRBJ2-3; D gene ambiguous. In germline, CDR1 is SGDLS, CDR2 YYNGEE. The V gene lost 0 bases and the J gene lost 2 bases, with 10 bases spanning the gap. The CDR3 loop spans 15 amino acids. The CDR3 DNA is TGTGCCAGCAGCGTAGGAGAAGTGTACACAGATACGCAGTATTTT. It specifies CASSVGEVYTDTQYF.

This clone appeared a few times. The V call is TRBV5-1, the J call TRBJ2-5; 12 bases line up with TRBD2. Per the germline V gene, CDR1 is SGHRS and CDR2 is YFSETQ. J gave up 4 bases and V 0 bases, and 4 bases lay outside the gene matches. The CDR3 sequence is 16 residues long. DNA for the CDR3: TGCGCCAGCAGCTTGGAACTGACTAGCGGGGGAGAGACCCAGTACTTC. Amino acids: CASSLELTSGGETQYF.

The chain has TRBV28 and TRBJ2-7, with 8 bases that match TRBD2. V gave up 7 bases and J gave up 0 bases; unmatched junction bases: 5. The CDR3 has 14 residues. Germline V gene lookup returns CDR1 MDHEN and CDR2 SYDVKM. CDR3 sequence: CASKSGGSSYEQYF. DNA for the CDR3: TGTGCCAGCAAGTCGGGAGGGAGCTCCTACGAGCAGTACTTC.

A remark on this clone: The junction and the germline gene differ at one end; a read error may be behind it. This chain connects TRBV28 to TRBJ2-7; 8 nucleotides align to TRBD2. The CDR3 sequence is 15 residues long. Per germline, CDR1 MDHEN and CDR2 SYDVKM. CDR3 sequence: CAGSLVGTRFDEQYF. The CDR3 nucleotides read TGTGCCGGCAGTTTAGTCGGGACTAGGTTCGACGAGCAGTACTTC.

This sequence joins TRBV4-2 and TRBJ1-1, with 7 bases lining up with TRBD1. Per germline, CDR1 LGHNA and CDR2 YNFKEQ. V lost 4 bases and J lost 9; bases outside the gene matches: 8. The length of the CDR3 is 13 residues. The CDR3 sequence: CASSPTGEYKAFF. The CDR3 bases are TGTGCCAGCAGCCCTACAGGGGAGTACAAAGCTTTCTTT.

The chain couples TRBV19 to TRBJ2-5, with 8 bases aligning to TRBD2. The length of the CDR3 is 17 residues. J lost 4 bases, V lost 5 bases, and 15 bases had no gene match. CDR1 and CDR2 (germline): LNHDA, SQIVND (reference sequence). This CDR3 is CASSPRDPAGGAETQYF. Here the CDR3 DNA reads TGTGCCAGTAGTCCCAGAGACCCGGCGGGGGGCGCAGAGACCCAGTACTTC. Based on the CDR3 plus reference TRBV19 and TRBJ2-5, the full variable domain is DGGITQSPKYLFRKEGQNVTLSCEQNLNHDAMYWYRQDPGQGLRLIYYSQIVNDFQKGDIAEGYSVSREKKESFPLTVTSAQKNPTAFYLCASSPRDPAGGAETQYFGPGTRLLVL.

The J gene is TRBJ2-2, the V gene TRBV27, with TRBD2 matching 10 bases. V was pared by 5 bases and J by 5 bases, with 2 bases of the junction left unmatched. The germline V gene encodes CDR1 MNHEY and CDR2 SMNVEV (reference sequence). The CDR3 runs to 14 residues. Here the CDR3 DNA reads TGTGCCAGCAGTCTGGGACTAGCGACCGGGGAGCTGTTTTTT. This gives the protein CASSLGLATGELFF.

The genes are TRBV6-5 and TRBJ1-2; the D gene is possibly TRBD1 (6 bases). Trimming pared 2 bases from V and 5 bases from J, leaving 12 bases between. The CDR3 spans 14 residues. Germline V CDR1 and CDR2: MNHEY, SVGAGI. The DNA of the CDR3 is TGTGCCAGCAGTTACGGTTCAACAGGGTATGGCTACACCTTC. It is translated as CASSYGSTGYGYTF.

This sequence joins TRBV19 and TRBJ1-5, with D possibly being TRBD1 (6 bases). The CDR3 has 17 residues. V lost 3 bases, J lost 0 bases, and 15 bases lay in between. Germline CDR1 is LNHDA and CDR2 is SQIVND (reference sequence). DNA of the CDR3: TGTGCCAGTAGTATGTTTGCAGGGGTTGTTAGCAATCAGCCCCAGCATTTT. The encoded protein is CASSMFAGVVSNQPQHF.

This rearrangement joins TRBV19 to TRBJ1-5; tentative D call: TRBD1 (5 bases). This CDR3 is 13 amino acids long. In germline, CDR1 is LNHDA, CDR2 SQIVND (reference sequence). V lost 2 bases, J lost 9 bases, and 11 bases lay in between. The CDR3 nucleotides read TGTGCCAGTAGTATAATCCCCGGGGGGCCCCAGCATTTT. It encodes CASSIIPGGPQHF.

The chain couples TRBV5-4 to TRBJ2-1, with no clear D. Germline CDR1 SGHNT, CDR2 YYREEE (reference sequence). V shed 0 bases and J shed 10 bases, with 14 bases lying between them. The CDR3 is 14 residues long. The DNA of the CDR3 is TGTGCCAGCAGCTTGGGGTGGCAGGCAAGGGAGCAGTTCTTC. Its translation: CASSLGWQAREQFF.

The CDR3 DNA follows: TGTGCCAGCAGCCCGCGGACAGCTCACTACGAGCAGTACTTC. Translation: CASSPRTAHYEQYF. This rearrangement joins TRBV7-6 to TRBJ2-5, with TRBD1 as a possible D gene (6 bases). Gene TRBJ2-7 matches the end of the DNA better, so the J call may be wrong. Germline values: CDR1 SGHVS, CDR2 FNYEAQ. This CDR3 region has 14 residues.

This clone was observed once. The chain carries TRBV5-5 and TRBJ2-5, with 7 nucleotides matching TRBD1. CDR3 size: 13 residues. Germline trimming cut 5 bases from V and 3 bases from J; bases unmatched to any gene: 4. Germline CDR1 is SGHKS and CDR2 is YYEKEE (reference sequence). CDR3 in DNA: TGTGCCAGCAGGGAAACAGGGGAAGAGACCCAGTACTTC. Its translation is CASRETGEETQYF. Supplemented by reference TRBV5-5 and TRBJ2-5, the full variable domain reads DAGVTQSPTHLIKTRGQQVTLRCSPISGHKSVSWYQQVLGQGPQFIFQYYEKEERGRGNFPDRFSARQFPNYSSELNVNALLLGDSALYLCASRETGEETQYFGPGTRLLVL.

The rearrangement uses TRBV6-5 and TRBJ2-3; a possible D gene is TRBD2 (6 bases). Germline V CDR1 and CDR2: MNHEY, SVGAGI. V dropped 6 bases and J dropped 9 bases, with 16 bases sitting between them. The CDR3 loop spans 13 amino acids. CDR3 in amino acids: CASSQEAGGTQYF. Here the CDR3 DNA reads TGTGCCAGCAGCCAGGAGGCCGGGGGAACGCAGTATTTT.

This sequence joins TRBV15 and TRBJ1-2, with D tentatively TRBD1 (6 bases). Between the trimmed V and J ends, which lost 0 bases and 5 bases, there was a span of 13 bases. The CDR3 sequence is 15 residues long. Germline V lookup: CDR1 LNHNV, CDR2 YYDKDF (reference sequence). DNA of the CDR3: TGTGCCACCAGCAGAGATTTAGGGGGTGGTTATGGCTACACCTTC. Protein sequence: CATSRDLGGGYGYTF.

This CDR3 reads CASAGETGELFF. The CDR3 DNA follows: TGTGCCAGCGCCGGGGAAACCGGGGAGCTGTTTTTT. The chain recombines TRBV27 with TRBJ2-2, with a weak D call TRBD2 (5 bases). V lost 8 bases and J lost 5, with 9 bases in between. This CDR3 is 12 amino acids long. Looked up from germline, CDR1 is MNHEY and CDR2 is SMNVEV (reference sequence).

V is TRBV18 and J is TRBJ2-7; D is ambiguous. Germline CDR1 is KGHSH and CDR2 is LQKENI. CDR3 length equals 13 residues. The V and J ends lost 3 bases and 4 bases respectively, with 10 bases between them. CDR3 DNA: TGTGCCAGCTCACCCGTCGGCGGTTACGAGCAGTACTTC. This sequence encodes CASSPVGGYEQYF. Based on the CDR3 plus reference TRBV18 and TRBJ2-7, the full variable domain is NAGVMQNPRHLVRRRGQEARLRCSPMKGHSHVYWYRQLPEEGLKFMVYLQKENIIDESGMPKERFSAEFPKEGPSILRIQQVVRGDSAAYFCASSPVGGYEQYFGPGTRLTVT.

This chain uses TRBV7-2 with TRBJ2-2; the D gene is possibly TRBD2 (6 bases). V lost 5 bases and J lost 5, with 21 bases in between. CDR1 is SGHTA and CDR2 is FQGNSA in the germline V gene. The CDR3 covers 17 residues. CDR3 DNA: TGTGCCAGCAGCCCTCTCTTATTTCGGGGGAAAACCGGGGAGCTGTTTTTT. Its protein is CASSPLLFRGKTGELFF.

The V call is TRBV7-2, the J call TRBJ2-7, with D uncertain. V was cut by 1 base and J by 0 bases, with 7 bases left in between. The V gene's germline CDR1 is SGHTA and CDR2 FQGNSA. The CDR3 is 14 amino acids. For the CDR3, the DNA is TGTGCCAGCAGCTTAGGACTGTTCTCCTACGAGCAGTACTTC. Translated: CASSLGLFSYEQYF.

CDR3 in DNA: TGTGCCAGTAGGCCCCAGCGGGGGCGAAGCACAGATACGCAGTATTTT. Its protein product is CASRPQRGRSTDTQYF. This sequence joins TRBV19 and TRBJ2-3; 8 bases are shared with TRBD2. This CDR3 has 16 amino acids. The germline gives CDR1 LNHDA, CDR2 SQIVND (reference sequence). J lost 0 bases, V lost 6 bases, and 8 bases had no gene match.

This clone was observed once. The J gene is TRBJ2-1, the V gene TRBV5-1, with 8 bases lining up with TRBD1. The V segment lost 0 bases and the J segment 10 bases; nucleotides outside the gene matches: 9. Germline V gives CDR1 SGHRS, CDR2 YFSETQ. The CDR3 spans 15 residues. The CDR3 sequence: CASSLGTGPDVEQFF. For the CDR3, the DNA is TGCGCCAGCAGCTTGGGGACAGGGCCCGATGTGGAGCAGTTCTTC. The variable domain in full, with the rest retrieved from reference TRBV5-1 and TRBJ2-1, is KAGVTQTPRYLIKTRGQQVTLSCSPISGHRSVSWYQQTPGQGLQFLFEYFSETQRNKGNFPGRFSGRQFSNSRSEMNVSTLELGDSALYLCASSLGTGPDVEQFFGPGTRLTVL.

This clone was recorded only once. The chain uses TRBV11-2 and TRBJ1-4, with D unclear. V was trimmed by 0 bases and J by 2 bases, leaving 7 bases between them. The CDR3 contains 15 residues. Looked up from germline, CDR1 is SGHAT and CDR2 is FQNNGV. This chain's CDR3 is CASSLEGGTNEKLFF. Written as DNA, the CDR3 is TGTGCCAGCAGCTTAGAGGGCGGGACTAATGAAAAACTGTTTTTT.

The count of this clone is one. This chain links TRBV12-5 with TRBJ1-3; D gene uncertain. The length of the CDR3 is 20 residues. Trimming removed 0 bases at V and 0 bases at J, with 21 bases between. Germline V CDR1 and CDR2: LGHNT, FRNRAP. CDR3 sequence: CASGLVLRGGLGISGNTIYF. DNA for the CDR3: TGTGCTAGTGGTTTGGTACTACGGGGTGGGTTAGGGATCTCTGGAAACACCATATATTTT. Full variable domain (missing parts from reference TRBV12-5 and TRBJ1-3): DARVTQTPRHKVTEMGQEVTMRCQPILGHNTVFWYRQTMMQGLELLAYFRNRAPLDDSGMPKDRFSAEMPDATLATLKIQPSEPRDSAVYFCASGLVLRGGLGISGNTIYFGEGSWLTVV.

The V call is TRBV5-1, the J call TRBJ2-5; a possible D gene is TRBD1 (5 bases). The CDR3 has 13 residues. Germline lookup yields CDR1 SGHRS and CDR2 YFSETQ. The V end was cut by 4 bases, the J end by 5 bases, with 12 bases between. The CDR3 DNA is TGCGCCAGCAGCATGCAGGGCGACGAGACCCAGTACTTC. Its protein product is CASSMQGDETQYF.

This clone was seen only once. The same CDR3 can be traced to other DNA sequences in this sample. CDR3 protein: CAWSRGRDYGYTF. Here the CDR3 DNA reads TGTGCCTGGAGCAGGGGGCGCGACTATGGCTACACCTTC. The chain has TRBV30 and TRBJ1-2; 8 nucleotides agree with TRBD1. Trimming removed 3 bases from V and 3 bases from J; junction bases left unmatched: 3. Germline values: CDR1 GTSNPN, CDR2 SVGIG (reference sequence). The CDR3 spans 13 residues.

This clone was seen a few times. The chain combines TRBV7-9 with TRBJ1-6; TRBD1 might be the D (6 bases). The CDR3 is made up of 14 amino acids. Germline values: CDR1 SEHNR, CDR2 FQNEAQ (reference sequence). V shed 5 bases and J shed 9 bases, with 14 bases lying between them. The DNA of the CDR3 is TGTGCCAGCAGCGCCGCAGGGGCCGTTTCACCCCTCCACTTT. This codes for CASSAAGAVSPLHF.

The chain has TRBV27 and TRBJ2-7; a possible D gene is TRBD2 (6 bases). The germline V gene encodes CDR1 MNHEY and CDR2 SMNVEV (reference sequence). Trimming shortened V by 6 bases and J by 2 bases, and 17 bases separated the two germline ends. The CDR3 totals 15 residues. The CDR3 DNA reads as TGTGCCAGCAGCCTCCGGGACTCTTACCCCTACGAGCAGTACTTC. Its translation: CASSLRDSYPYEQYF.

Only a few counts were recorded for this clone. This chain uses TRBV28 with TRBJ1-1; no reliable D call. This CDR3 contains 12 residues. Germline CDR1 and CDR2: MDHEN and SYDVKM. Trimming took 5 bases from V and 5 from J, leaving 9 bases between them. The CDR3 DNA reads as TGTGCCAGCAGTGTTCAGTTAACTGAAGCTTTCTTT. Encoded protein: CASSVQLTEAFF.